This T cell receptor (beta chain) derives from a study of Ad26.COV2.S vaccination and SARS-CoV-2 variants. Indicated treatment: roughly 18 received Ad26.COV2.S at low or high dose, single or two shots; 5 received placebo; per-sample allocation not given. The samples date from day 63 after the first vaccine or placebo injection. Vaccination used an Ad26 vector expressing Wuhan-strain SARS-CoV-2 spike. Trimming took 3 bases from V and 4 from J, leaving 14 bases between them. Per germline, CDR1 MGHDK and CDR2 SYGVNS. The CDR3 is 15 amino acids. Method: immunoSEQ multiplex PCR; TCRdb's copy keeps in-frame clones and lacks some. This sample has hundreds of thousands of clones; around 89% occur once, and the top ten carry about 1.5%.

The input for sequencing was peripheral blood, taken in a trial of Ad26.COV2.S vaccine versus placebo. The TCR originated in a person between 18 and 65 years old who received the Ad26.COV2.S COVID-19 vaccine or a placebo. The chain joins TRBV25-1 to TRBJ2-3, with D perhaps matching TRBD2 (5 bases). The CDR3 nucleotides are TGTGCCAGCAGTGATCAAGGACTCAGCTCAGATACGCAGTATTTT. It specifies CASSDQGLSSDTQYF.